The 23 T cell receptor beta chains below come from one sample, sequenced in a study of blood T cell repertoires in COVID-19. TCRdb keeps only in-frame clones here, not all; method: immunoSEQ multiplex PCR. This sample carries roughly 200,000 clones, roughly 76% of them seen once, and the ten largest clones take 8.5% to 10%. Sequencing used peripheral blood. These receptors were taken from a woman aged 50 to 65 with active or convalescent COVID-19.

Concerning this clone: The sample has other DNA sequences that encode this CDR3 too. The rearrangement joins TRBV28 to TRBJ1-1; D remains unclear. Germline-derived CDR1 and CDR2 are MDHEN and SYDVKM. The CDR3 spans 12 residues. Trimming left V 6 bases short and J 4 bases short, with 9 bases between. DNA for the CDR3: TGTGCCAGCAGCCAAACTAGCACTGAAGCTTTCTTT. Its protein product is CASSQTSTEAFF.

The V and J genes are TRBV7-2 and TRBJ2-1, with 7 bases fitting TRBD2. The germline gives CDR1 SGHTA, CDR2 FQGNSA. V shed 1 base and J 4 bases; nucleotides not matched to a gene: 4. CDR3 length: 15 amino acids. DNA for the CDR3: TGTGCCAGCAGCTTAGGCCGGACTAGGTACAATGAGCAGTTCTTC. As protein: CASSLGRTRYNEQFF.

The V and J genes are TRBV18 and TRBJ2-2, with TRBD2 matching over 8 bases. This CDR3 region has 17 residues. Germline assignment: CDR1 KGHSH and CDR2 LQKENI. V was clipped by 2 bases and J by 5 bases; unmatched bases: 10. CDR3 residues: CASSPIQGGLETGELFF. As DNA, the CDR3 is TGTGCCAGCTCACCAATTCAAGGGGGACTAGAGACCGGGGAGCTGTTTTTT.

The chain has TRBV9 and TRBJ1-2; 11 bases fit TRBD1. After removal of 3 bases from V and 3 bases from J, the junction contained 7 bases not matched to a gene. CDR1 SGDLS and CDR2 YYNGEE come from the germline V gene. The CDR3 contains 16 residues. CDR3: CASSADRDRGDYGYTF. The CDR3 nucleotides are TGTGCCAGCAGCGCAGACCGGGACAGGGGGGACTATGGCTACACCTTC.

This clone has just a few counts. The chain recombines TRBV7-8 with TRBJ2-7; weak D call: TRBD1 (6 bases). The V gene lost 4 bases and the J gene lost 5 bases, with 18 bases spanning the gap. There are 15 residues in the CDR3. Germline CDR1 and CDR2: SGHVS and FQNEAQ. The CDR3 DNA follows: TGTGCCAGCAGCTCGAGGGACACCAGGGGCAACGAGCAGTACTTC. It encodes CASSSRDTRGNEQYF.

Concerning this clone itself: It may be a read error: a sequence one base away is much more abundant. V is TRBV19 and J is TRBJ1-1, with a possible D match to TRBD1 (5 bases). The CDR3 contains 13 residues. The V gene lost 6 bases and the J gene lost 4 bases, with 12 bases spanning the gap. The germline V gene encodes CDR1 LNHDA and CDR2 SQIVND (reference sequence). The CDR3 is CASRPGGGTEAFF. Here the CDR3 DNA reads TGTGCCAGTAGGCCGGGGGGGGGCACTGAAGCTTTCTTT.

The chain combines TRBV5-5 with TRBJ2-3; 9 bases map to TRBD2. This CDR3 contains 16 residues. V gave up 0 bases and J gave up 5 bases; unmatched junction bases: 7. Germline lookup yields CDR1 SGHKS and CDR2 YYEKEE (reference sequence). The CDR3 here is CASSLVAGAGIDTQYF. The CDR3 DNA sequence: TGTGCCAGCAGCTTGGTAGCGGGAGCTGGGATAGATACGCAGTATTTT. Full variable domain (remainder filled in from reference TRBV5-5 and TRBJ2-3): DAGVTQSPTHLIKTRGQQVTLRCSPISGHKSVSWYQQVLGQGPQFIFQYYEKEERGRGNFPDRFSARQFPNYSSELNVNALLLGDSALYLCASSLVAGAGIDTQYFGPGTRLTVL.

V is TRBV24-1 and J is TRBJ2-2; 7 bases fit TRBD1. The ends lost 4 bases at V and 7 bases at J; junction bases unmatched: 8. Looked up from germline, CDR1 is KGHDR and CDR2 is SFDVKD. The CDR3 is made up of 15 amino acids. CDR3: CATSDRPTGNGELFF. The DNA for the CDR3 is TGTGCCACCAGTGACCGTCCGACAGGGAACGGGGAGCTGTTTTTT.

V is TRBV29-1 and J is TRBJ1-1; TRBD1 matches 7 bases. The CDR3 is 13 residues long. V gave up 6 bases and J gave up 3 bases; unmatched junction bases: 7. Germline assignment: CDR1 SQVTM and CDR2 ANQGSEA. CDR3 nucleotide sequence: TGCAGCGTGGAACAGGGGTCAGACACTGAAGCTTTCTTT. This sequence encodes CSVEQGSDTEAFF.

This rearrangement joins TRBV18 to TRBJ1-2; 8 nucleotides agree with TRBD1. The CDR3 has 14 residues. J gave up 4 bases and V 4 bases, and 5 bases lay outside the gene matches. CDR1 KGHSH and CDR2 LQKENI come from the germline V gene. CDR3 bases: TGTGCCAGCTCACTCGGGACAGGCCCCTATGGCTACACCTTC. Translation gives CASSLGTGPYGYTF.

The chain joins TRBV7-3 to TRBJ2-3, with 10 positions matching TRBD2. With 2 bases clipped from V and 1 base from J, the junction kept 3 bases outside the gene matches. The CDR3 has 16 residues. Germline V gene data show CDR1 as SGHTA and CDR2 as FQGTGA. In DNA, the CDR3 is TGTGCCAGCAGCTTAGGACTAGCGGAGGGCACAGATACGCAGTATTTT. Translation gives CASSLGLAEGTDTQYF.

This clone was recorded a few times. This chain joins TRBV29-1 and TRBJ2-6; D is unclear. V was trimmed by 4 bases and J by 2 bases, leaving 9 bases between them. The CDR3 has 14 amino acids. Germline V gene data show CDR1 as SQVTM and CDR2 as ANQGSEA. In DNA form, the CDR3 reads TGCAGCGTTGCGGTAGAGACTGGGGCCAACGTCCTGACTTTC. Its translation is CSVAVETGANVLTF.

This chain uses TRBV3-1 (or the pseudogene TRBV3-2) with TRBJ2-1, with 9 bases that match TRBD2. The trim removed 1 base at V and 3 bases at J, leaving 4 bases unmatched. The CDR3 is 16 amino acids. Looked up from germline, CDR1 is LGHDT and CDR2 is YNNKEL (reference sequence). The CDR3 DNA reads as TGTGCCAGCAGCCAAGTTAGCGGGGGATACTACAATGAGCAGTTCTTC. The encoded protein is CASSQVSGGYYNEQFF.

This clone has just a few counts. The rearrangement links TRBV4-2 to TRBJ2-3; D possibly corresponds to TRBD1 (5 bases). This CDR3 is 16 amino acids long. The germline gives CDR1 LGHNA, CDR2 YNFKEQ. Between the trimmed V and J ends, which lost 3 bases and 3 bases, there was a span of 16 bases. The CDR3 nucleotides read TGTGCCAGCAGCCAGGGGCTCGAAGGCGCGACAGATACGCAGTATTTT. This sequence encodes CASSQGLEGATDTQYF.

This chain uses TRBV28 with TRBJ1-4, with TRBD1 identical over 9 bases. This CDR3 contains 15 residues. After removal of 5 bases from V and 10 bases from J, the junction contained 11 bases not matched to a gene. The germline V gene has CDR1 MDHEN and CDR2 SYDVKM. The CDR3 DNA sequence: TGTGCCAGCAGTCCATGGGACAGGGCGGTGGGAAAACTGTTTTTT. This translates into CASSPWDRAVGKLFF.

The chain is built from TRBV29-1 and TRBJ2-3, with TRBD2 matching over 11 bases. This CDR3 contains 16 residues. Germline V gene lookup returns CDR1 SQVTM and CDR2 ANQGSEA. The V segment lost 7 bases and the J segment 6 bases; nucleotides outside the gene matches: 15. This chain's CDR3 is CSAGRLAGTKGDTQYF. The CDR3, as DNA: TGCAGCGCTGGTAGACTAGCGGGAACGAAAGGGGATACGCAGTATTTT.

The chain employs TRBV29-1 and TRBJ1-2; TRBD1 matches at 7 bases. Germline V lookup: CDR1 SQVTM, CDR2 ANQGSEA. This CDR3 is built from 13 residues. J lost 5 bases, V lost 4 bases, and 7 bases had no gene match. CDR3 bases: TGCAGCGTTGCCCCGGACAGGAAGTATGGCTACACCTTC. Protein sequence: CSVAPDRKYGYTF.

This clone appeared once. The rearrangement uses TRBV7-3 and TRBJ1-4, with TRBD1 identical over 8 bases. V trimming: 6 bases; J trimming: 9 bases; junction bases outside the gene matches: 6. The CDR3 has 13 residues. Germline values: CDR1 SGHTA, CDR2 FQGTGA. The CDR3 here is CASSPGQGQKLFF. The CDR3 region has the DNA TGTGCCAGCAGTCCCGGACAGGGACAAAAACTGTTTTTT. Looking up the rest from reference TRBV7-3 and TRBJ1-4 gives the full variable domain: GAGVSQTPSNKVTEKGKYVELRCDPISGHTALYWYRQSLGQGPEFLIYFQGTGAADDSGLPNDRFFAVRPEGSVSTLKIQRTERGDSAVYLCASSPGQGQKLFFGSGTQLSVL.

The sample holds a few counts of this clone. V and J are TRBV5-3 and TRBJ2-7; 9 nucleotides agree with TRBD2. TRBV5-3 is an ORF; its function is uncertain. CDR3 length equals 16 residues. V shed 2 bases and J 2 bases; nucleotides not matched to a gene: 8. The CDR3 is CARSFWAGGPPYEQYF. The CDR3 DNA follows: TGTGCCAGAAGCTTCTGGGCGGGAGGGCCGCCCTACGAGCAGTACTTC.

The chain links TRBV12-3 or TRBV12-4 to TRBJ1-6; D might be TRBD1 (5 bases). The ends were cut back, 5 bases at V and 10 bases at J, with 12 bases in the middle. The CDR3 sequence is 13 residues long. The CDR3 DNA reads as TGTGCCAGCAGTCTCGCGGGGCGATCACCCCTCCACTTT. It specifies CASSLAGRSPLHF.

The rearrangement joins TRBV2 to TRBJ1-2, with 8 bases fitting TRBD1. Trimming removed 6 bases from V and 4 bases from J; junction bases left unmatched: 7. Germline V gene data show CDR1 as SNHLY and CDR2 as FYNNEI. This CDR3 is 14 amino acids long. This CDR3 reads CASRLDREAYGYTF. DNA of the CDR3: TGTGCCAGCAGGTTGGACAGGGAGGCCTATGGCTACACCTTC.

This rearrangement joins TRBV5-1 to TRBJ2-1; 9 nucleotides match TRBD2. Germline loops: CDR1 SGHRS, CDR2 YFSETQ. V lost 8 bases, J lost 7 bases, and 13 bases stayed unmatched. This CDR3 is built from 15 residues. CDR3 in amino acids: CASLRAGGAMNEQFF. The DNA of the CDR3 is TGCGCCAGTCTAAGAGCGGGGGGCGCTATGAATGAGCAGTTCTTC.

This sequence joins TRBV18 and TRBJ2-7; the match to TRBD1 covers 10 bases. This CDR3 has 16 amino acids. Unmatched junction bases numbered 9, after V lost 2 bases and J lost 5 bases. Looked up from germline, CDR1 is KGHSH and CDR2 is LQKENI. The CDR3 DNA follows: TGTGCCAGCTCACCAACCCCGGGACAGGGGCCCCACGAGCAGTACTTC. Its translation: CASSPTPGQGPHEQYF.